This T cell receptor (beta chain) was sequenced for a study of beta chain features in type 1 diabetes. Isolated RNA was reverse transcribed in full, so expressed TCRB transcripts were sequenced. TCRdb's copy holds only in-frame clones and misses some; the assay was immunoSEQ multiplex PCR. The sample holds some 160,000 clones, approximately 8.4% seen once. V shed 6 bases and J shed 5 bases, with 6 bases lying between them. The germline V gene encodes CDR1 ENHRY and CDR2 SYGVKD. The CDR3 runs to 11 residues. The chain couples TRBV10-3 to TRBJ2-3; no firm D call. The sequence was collected from a woman aged 18-29 years in good health. Sequenced input: central memory CD4+ T cells from blood. CDR3 DNA sequence: TGTGCCATCAGAAACGGAGATACGCAGTATTTT. Residues: CAIRNGDTQYF.